This is a list of T cell receptor beta chains from one sample in a study of early T cells in non-severe SARS-CoV-2 infection. TCRdb re-analysed the 5' RACE reads in MiXCR, keeping a single row per CDR3 protein. The data contain about 58,000 distinct CDR3 sequences, approximately 12% of them singletons. Sequenced material: whole blood. The receptor set was obtained from an adult who was a healthcare worker with PCR-confirmed SARS-CoV-2 infection or an uninfected control (not recorded which). The CDR3 runs from the conserved cysteine through the conserved F or W.

>TRBV20-1
CSASRRGNTEAFF
>TRBV11-1
CASSFNSGTAYGYTF
>TRBV14
CASSQNPNTGELFF
>TRBV7-2
CASSVTTSKNTQYF
>TRBV11-3
CASSLEGWTGELFF
>TRBV7-2
CASSLRGPTYNEQFF
>TRBV6-2/TRBV6-3
CASSTSQNTEAFF
>TRBV5-1
CASSPRVGGRDTEAFF
>TRBV5-1
CASSLKDGGGYGYTF
>TRBV29-1
CSIRTGGGQPQHF
>TRBV27
CASSLGAVTGELFF
>TRBV9
CASSVVPVAGGLNEQFF
>TRBV30
CAWSVWSVSYEQYF
>TRBV6-2/TRBV6-3
CASRPQGARAGELFF
>TRBV29-1
CSVDKGNTIYF
>TRBV5-1
CASSLVASGATDTQYF
>TRBV7-2
CASSGTSGTDTQYF
>TRBV5-1
CASSSTGSSNQPQHF
>TRBV6-1
CASSEAQGPYEQYF